A single sample is the source of the 18 T cell receptor beta chains below, sequenced in a study of response to subunit inactivated influenza vaccine. TCRdb re-analysed the RT-PCR reads in MiXCR, keeping a single row per CDR3 protein. This table has around 850,000 distinct CDR3 sequences, around 20% appearing once. The specimen comprised PBMCs from blood, sampled about 5 days after vaccination. The receptors shown here come from a man over 45 who received an inactivated influenza vaccine.

In its sample, this clonotype was seen many times. The V call is TRBV5-1, the J call TRBJ2-7; 10 bases are a match to TRBD2. CDR1 is SGHRS, CDR2 YFSETQ, per germline. Unmatched junction bases numbered 8, after V lost 5 bases and J lost 0 bases. The CDR3 length is 16 residues. The CDR3 here is CASSPGLAALSYEQYF. Here the CDR3 DNA reads TGCGCCAGCAGTCCCGGACTAGCGGCGCTCTCCTACGAGCAGTACTTC. The whole variable domain, filled in from reference TRBV5-1 and TRBJ2-7, reads KAGVTQTPRYLIKTRGQQVTLSCSPISGHRSVSWYQQTPGQGLQFLFEYFSETQRNKGNFPGRFSGRQFSNSRSEMNVSTLELGDSALYLCASSPGLAALSYEQYFGPGTRLTVT.

This clonotype was picked up many times. This chain uses TRBV12-3 or TRBV12-4 with TRBJ2-3, with D tentatively TRBD1 (6 bases). V gave up 6 bases and J gave up 1 base, with 8 bases separating them. The CDR3 consists of 13 residues. The CDR3 loop is CASSNRGTDTQYF. CDR3 nucleotides: TGTGCCAGCAGCAACAGGGGCACAGATACGCAGTATTTT.

This clonotype was seen many times. Compared with germline, one end of the junction differs, possibly owing to a read error. V gene TRBV5-1 combines with J gene TRBJ2-7; 10 nucleotides match TRBD1. The germline gives CDR1 SGHRS, CDR2 YFSETQ. The length of the CDR3 is 14 residues. The CDR3: CASSSGTGAYEQYF. DNA of the CDR3: TGTGCCAGCAGCTCCGGGACAGGGGCCTACGAGCAGTACTTC.

This clonotype was seen a few times. V and J are TRBV20-1 and TRBJ2-7; maybe TRBD2 (6 bases). The CDR3 totals 14 residues. Germline V gives CDR1 DFQATT, CDR2 SNEGSKA (reference sequence). V shed 6 bases and J shed 0 bases, with 15 bases lying between them. CDR3 DNA sequence: TGCAGTGCAACACGACTAGTAGGCTCCTACGAGCAGTACTTC. Its translation: CSATRLVGSYEQYF.

V is TRBV20-1 and J is TRBJ2-1; no clear D gene. Per the germline V gene, CDR1 is DFQATT and CDR2 is SNEGSKA (reference sequence). This CDR3 comprises 13 residues. V lost 6 bases and J lost 8, with 17 bases in between. Written as DNA, the CDR3 is TGCAGTGCCACAATTACAGTTGGGGATGAGCAGTTCTTC. Protein: CSATITVGDEQFF.

With respect to this clonotype: Germline and junction disagree at one end, which may indicate a read error. The CDR3 region has the DNA TGCGCCAGCGGCCTAGGGGATGAGCAGTCCTTC. The encoded protein is CASGLGDEQSF. The gene calls are TRBV5-1 and TRBJ2-1; D perhaps matches TRBD1 (5 bases). Germline CDR1 SGHRS, CDR2 YFSETQ. This CDR3 comprises 11 residues.

J is TRBJ2-2 and V is TRBV20-1; 8 nucleotides line up with TRBD1. The CDR3 loop spans 14 amino acids. Germline CDR1 and CDR2: DFQATT and SNEGSKA (reference sequence). The ends lost 6 bases at V and 1 base at J; junction bases unmatched: 4. CDR3 sequence reads: CSATGTGNTGELFF. As DNA, the CDR3 is TGCAGTGCAACCGGGACAGGGAACACCGGGGAGCTGTTTTTT.

Many counts were recorded for this clonotype. This sequence joins TRBV12-3 or TRBV12-4 and TRBJ2-2; TRBD1 agrees at 7 bases. The CDR3 extends over 14 amino acids. V lost 3 bases, J lost 5 bases, and 3 bases stayed unmatched. CDR3 in DNA: TGTGCCAGCAGTTTGCGCAGGGGGACCGGGGAGCTGTTTTTT. Amino acids: CASSLRRGTGELFF.

This clonotype was seen a few times. The chain combines TRBV4-3 with TRBJ2-1; TRBD2 matches 11 bases. V lost 4 bases and J lost 6; bases outside the gene matches: 2. The length of the CDR3 is 14 residues. From germline, CDR1 is LGHNA and CDR2 YSLEER. This CDR3 is CASSRGLAGNEQFF. CDR3 bases: TGCGCCAGCAGCCGCGGACTAGCGGGCAATGAGCAGTTCTTC.

V is TRBV20-1 and J is TRBJ2-1, with TRBD2 matching 10 bases. The ends lost 3 bases at V and 2 bases at J; junction bases unmatched: 4. CDR3 length: 15 amino acids. Germline V gene data show CDR1 as DFQATT and CDR2 as SNEGSKA (reference sequence). CDR3 protein: CSASLAGVTYNEQFF. As DNA, the CDR3 is TGCAGTGCTAGCCTAGCGGGAGTAACCTACAATGAGCAGTTCTTC.

The J gene is TRBJ2-5, the V gene TRBV12-3 or TRBV12-4; D gene ambiguous. The CDR3 extends over 13 amino acids. The V gene lost 3 bases and the J gene lost 5 bases, with 10 bases spanning the gap. The CDR3 DNA reads TGTGCCAGCAGTTTCGGAAGGGCGGAGACCCAGTACTTC. Residues: CASSFGRAETQYF.

This chain connects TRBV7-2 to TRBJ2-7; D might be TRBD2 (6 bases). The germline CDR1 and CDR2 sequences are SGHTA and FQGNSA. Trimming stripped 5 bases from V and 0 bases from J, with 14 bases between. CDR3 length: 15 residues. In DNA, the CDR3 is TGTGCCAGCAGCCCCCGGACTATTTCCTCCTACGAGCAGTACTTC. This translates into CASSPRTISSYEQYF. Full variable domain (rest looked up from reference TRBV7-2 and TRBJ2-7): GAGVSQSPSNKVTEKGKDVELRCDPISGHTALYWYRQSLGQGLEFLIYFQGNSAPDKSGLPSDRFSAERTGGSVSTLTIQRTQQEDSAVYLCASSPRTISSYEQYFGPGTRLTVT.

In its sample, this clonotype was seen a few times. This chain joins TRBV9 and TRBJ2-5; weak D call: TRBD1 (6 bases). The V and J ends lost 4 bases and 1 base respectively, with 17 bases between them. This CDR3 comprises 16 residues. Germline loops: CDR1 SGDLS, CDR2 YYNGEE. The CDR3 region is CASSLMGQGLQETQYF. CDR3 sequence (DNA): TGTGCCAGCAGCCTCATGGGGCAGGGGCTCCAAGAGACCCAGTACTTC.

CDR3 coding DNA: TGCAGTGCAAAGCACAGCGGGCGCAACTACAATGAGCAGTTCTTC. This gives the protein CSAKHSGRNYNEQFF. The chain has TRBV20-1 and TRBJ2-1, with D tentatively TRBD2 (6 bases). CDR1 is DFQATT, CDR2 SNEGSKA, per germline (reference sequence). Trimming took 6 bases from V and 3 from J, leaving 18 bases between them. This CDR3 has 15 amino acids.

This clonotype appeared many times. The rearrangement joins TRBV6-5 to TRBJ2-7; 9 positions match TRBD1. The CDR3 sequence is 17 residues long. Unmatched junction bases numbered 9, after V lost 2 bases and J lost 1 base. Germline lookup yields CDR1 MNHEY and CDR2 SVGAGI. Here the CDR3 reads CASSYPITGTGSYEQYF. CDR3 DNA: TGTGCCAGCAGTTACCCCATAACCGGGACAGGGTCCTACGAGCAGTACTTC.

This rearrangement joins TRBV6-2 or TRBV6-3 to TRBJ2-7, with 7 bases that match TRBD2. The J segment lost 4 bases and the V segment lost 6 bases, leaving 9 bases of the junction unmatched. Germline CDR1 and CDR2: MNHEY and SVGEGT. The CDR3 sequence is 14 residues long. The CDR3 region has the DNA TGTGCCAGCAGCCATGGCTGGGAGGGGTACGAGCAGTACTTC. It encodes CASSHGWEGYEQYF.

This clonotype was seen a few times. The V gene is TRBV27, the J gene TRBJ2-5, with D possibly being TRBD1 (5 bases). The germline V gene has CDR1 MNHEY and CDR2 SMNVEV (reference sequence). The CDR3 spans 14 residues. V was shortened by 2 bases and J by 4 bases, with 11 bases between the two germline ends. The CDR3 reads CASSLMGPGETQYF. In DNA, the CDR3 is TGTGCCAGCAGTTTAATGGGGCCGGGAGAGACCCAGTACTTC.

This chain uses TRBV7-2 with TRBJ1-4; TRBD1 agrees at 8 bases. The trim removed 6 bases at V and 4 bases at J, leaving 4 bases unmatched. The germline CDR1 and CDR2 sequences are SGHTA and FQGNSA. CDR3 length: 14 residues. In DNA form, the CDR3 reads TGTGCCAGCAGAACAGGGGGAAGTAATGAAAAACTGTTTTTT. Amino acids: CASRTGGSNEKLFF.